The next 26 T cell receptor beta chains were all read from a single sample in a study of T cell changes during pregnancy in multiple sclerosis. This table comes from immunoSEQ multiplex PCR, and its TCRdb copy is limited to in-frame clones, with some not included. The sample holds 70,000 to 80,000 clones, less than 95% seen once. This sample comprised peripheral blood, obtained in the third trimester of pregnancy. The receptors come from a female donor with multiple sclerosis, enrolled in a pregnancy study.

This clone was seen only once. The CDR3 sequence is CASRDSHNSPLHF. The DNA for the CDR3 is TGTGCCAGCCGGGACAGTCATAATTCACCCCTCCACTTT. V and J are TRBV7-3 and TRBJ1-6, with TRBD1 matching over 7 bases. The CDR3 is made up of 13 amino acids. Germline loops: CDR1 SGHTA, CDR2 FQGTGA. Losses at the gene ends were 8 bases for V and 5 bases for J; bases not matched to a gene: 3.

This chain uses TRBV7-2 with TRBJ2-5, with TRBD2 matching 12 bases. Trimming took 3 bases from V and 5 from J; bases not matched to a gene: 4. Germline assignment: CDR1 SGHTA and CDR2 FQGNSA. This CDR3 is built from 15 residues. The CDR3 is CASSLTSGGEETQYF. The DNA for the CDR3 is TGTGCCAGCAGCTTGACTAGCGGGGGCGAGGAGACCCAGTACTTC.

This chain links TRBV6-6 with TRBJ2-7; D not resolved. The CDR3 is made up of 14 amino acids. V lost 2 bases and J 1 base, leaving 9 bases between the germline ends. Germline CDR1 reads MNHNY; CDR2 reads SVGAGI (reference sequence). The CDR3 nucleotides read TGTGCCAGCAGTTACGCGAACTATTCCTACGAGCAGTACTTC. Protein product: CASSYANYSYEQYF.

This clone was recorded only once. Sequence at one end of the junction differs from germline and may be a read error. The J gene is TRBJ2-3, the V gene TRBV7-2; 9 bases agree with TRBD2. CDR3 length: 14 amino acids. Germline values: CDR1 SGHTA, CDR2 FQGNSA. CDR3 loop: CASRLGAGGHTQYF. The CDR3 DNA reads TGTGCCAGCAGATTAGGGGCGGGGGGGCATACGCAGTATTTT.

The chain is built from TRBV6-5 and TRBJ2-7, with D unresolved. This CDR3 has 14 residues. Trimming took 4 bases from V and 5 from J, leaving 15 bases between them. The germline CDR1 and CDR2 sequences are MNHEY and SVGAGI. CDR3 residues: CASSSPRHTNEQYF. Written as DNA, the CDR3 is TGTGCCAGCAGTTCCCCCAGGCACACCAACGAGCAGTACTTC.

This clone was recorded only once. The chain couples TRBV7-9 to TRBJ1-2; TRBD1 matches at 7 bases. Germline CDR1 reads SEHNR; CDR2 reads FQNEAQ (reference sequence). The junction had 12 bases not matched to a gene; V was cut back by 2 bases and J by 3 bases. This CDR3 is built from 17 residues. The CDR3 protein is CASSLPSGGKADYGYTF. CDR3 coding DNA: TGTGCCAGCAGCTTACCCTCAGGGGGAAAAGCGGACTATGGCTACACCTTC.

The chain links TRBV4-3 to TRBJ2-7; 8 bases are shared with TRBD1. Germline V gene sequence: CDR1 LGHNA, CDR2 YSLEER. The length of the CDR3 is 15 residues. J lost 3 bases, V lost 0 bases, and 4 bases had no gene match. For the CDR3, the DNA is TGCGCCAGCAGCCAAGATGGTGGGACAGGCTACGAGCAGTACTTC. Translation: CASSQDGGTGYEQYF.

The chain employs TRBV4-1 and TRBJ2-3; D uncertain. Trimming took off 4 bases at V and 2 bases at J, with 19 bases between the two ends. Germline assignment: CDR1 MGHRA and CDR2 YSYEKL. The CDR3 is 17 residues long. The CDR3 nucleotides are TGCGCCAGCAGCCCCGAGGCCCAGATCTTATCCACAGATACGCAGTATTTT. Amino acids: CASSPEAQILSTDTQYF.

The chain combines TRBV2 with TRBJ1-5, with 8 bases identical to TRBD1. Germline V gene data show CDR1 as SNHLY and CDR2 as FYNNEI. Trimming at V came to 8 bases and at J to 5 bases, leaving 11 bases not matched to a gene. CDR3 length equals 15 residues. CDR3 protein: CASCPGAGGHQPQHF. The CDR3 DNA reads TGTGCCAGCTGCCCCGGGGCAGGGGGCCATCAGCCCCAGCATTTT. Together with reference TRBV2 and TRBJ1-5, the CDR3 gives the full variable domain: EPEVTQTPSHQVTQMGQEVILRCVPISNHLYFYWYRQILGQKVEFLVSFYNNEISEKSEIFDDQFSVERPDGSNFTLKIRSTKLEDSAMYFCASCPGAGGHQPQHFGDGTRLSIL.

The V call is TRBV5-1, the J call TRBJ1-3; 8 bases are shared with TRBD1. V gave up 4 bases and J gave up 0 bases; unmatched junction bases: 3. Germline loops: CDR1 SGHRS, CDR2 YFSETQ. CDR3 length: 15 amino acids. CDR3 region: CASSPTGGSGNTIYF. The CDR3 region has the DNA TGCGCCAGCAGCCCTACAGGGGGCTCTGGAAACACCATATATTTT.

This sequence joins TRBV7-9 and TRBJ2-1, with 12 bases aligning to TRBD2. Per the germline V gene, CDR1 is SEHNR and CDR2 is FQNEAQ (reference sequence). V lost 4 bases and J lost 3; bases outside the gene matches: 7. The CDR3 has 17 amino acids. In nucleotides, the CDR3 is TGTGCCAGCAGCTCCGCTAGCGGGGGGGCCAACTACAATGAGCAGTTCTTC. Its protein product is CASSSASGGANYNEQFF.

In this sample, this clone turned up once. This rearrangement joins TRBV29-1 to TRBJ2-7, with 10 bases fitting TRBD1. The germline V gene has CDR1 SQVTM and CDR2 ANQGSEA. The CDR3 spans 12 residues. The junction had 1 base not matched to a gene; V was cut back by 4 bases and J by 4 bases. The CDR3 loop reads CSVGQGAYEQYF. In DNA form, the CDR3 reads TGCAGCGTTGGACAGGGGGCATACGAGCAGTACTTC.

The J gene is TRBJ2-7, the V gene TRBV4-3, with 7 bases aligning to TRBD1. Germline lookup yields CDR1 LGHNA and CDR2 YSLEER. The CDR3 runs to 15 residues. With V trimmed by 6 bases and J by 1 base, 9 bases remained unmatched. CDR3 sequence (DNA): TGCGCCAGCAGTCACCGGGACAGAGGATCCTACGAGCAGTACTTC. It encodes CASSHRDRGSYEQYF.

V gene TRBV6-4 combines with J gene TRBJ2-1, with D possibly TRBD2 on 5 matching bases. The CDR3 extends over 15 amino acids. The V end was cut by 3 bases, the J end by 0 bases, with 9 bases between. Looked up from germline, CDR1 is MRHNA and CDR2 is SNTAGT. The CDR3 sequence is CASSERESSYNEQFF. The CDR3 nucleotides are TGTGCCAGCAGTGAGAGGGAGAGCTCCTACAATGAGCAGTTCTTC.

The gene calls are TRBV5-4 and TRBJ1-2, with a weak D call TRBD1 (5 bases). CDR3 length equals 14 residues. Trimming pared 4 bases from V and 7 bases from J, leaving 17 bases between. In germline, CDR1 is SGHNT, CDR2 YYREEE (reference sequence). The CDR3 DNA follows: TGTGCCAGCAGCCCGGACGGGGGGACGGCTGGCTACACCTTC. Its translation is CASSPDGGTAGYTF.

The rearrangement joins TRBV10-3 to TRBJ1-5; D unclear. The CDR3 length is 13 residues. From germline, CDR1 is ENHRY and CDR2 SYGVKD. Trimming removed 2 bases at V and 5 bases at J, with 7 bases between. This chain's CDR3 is CAISERLDQPQHF. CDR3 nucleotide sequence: TGTGCCATCAGTGAGCGCTTAGATCAGCCCCAGCATTTT.

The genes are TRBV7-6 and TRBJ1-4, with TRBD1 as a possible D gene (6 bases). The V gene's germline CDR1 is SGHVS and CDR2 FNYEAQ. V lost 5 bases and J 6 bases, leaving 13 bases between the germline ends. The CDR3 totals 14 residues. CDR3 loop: CASSAGETDEKLFF. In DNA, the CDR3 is TGTGCCAGCAGCGCAGGGGAAACGGATGAAAAACTGTTTTTT. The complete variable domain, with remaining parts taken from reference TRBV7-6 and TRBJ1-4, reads GAGVSQSPRYKVTKRGQDVALRCDPISGHVSLYWYRQALGQGPEFLTYFNYEAQQDKSGLPNDRFSAERPEGSISTLTIQRTEQRDSAMYRCASSAGETDEKLFFGSGTQLSVL.

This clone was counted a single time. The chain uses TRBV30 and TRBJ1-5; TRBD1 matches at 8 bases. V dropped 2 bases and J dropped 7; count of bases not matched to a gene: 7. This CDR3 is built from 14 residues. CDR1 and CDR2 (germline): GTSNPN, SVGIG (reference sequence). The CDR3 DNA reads TGTGCCTGGAGTTTCCGGACAGGGTGGCAGCCCCAGCATTTT. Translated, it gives CAWSFRTGWQPQHF. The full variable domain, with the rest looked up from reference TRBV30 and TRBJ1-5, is SQTIHQWPATLVQPVGSPLSLECTVEGTSNPNLYWYRQAAGRGLQLLFYSVGIGQISSEVPQNLSASRPQDRQFILSSKKLLLSDSGFYLCAWSFRTGWQPQHFGDGTRLSIL.

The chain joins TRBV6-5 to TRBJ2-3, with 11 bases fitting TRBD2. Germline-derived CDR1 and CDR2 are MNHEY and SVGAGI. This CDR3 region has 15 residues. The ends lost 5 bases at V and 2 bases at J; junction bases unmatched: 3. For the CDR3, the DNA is TGTGCCAGCAGTAGACTAGCGGGGATCACAGATACGCAGTATTTT. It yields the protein CASSRLAGITDTQYF.

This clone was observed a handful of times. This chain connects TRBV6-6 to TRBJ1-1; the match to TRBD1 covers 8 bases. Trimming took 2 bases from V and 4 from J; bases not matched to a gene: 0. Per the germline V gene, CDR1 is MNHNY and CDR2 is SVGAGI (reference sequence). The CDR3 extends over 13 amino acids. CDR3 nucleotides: TGTGCCAGCAGTTACGGACAGGGCACTGAAGCTTTCTTT. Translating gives CASSYGQGTEAFF.

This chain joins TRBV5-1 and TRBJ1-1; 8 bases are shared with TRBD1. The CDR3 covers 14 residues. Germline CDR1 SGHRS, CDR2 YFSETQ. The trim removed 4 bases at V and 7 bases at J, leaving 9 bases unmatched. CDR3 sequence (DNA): TGCGCCAGCAGCCCCTCCGCCGGGACAGGTGAAGCTTTCTTT. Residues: CASSPSAGTGEAFF.

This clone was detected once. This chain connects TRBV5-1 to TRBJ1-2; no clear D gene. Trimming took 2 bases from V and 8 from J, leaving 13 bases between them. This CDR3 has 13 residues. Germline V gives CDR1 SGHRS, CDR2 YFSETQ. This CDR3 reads CASSFSAVFGYTF. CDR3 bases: TGCGCCAGCAGCTTCTCTGCAGTTTTCGGCTACACCTTC.

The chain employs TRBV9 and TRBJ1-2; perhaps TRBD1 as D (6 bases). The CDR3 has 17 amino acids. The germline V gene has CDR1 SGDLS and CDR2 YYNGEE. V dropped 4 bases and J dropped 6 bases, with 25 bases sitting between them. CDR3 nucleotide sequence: TGTGCCAGCAGCCTCAGGTGGGGGGGAGAATCAGGGGATGGCTACACCTTC. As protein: CASSLRWGGESGDGYTF. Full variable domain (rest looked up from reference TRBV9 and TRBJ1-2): DSGVTQTPKHLITATGQRVTLRCSPRSGDLSVYWYQQSLDQGLQFLIQYYNGEERAKGNILERFSAQQFPDLHSELNLSSLELGDSALYFCASSLRWGGESGDGYTFGSGTRLTVV.

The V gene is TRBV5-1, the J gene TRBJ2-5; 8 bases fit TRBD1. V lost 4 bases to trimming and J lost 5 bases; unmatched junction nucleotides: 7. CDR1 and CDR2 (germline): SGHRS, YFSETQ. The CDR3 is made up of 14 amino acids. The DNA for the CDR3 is TGCGCCAGCAGCGGACAGGGTCTCGAGGAGACCCAGTACTTC. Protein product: CASSGQGLEETQYF.

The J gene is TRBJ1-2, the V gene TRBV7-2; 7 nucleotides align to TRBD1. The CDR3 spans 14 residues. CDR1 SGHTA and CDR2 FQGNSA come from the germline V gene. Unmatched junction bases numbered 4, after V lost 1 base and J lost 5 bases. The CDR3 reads CASSLGRQGYGYTF. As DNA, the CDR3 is TGTGCCAGCAGCTTAGGTCGACAGGGTTATGGCTACACCTTC.

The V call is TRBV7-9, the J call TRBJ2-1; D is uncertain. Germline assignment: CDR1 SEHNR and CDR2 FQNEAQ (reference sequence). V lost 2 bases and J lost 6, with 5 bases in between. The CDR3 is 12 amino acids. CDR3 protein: CASSLLSNEQFF. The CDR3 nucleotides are TGTGCCAGCAGCTTACTCAGCAATGAGCAGTTCTTC.